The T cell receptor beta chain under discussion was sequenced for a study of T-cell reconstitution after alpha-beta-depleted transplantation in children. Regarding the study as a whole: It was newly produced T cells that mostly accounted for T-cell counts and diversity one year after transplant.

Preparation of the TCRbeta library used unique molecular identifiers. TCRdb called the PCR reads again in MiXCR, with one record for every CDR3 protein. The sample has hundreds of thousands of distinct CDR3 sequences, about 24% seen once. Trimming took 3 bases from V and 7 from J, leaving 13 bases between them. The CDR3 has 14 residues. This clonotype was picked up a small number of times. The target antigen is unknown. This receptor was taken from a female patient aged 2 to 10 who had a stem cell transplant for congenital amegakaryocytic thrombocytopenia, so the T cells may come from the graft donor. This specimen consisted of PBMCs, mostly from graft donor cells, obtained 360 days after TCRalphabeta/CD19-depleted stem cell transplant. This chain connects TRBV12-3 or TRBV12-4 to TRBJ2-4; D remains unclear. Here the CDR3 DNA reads TGTGCCAGCAGTTTTTGGTCGCTGGGGAACATTCAGTACTTC. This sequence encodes CASSFWSLGNIQYF.